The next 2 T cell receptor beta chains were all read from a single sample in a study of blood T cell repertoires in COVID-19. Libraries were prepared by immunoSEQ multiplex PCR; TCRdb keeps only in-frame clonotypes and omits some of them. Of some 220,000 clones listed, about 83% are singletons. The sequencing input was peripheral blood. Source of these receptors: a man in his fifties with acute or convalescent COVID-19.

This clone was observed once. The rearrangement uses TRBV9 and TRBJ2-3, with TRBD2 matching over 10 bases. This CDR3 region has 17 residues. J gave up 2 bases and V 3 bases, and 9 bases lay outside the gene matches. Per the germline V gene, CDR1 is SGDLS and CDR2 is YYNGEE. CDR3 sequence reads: CASSAFSSGGSTDTQYF. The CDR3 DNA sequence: TGTGCCAGCAGCGCTTTTTCTAGCGGGGGCTCCACAGATACGCAGTATTTT. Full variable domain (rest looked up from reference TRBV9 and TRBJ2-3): DSGVTQTPKHLITATGQRVTLRCSPRSGDLSVYWYQQSLDQGLQFLIQYYNGEERAKGNILERFSAQQFPDLHSELNLSSLELGDSALYFCASSAFSSGGSTDTQYFGPGTRLTVL.

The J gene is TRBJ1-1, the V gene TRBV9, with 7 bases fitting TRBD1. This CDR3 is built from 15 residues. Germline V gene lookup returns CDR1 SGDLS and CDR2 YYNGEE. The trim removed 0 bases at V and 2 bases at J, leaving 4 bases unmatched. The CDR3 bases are TGTGCCAGCAGCGTAGCTGGGACAGCCAACACTGAAGCTTTCTTT. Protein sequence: CASSVAGTANTEAFF.